This T cell receptor beta chain was captured by sequencing in a study of control samples from healthy donors and cancer patients. The CDR3 sequence is 13 residues long. Germline values: CDR1 SGHNT, CDR2 YYREEE (reference sequence). Trimming removed 5 bases from V and 6 bases from J; junction bases left unmatched: 4. In its sample, this clone was seen a few times. The protocol was immunoSEQ multiplex PCR, while the TCRdb copy is restricted to in-frame clones and leaves out a portion. The top ten hold approximately 1.5% of the sample, which has tens of thousands of clones, 92% seen once. The source of this sequence is a man aged 40-49 years with colorectal cancer. The chain combines TRBV5-4 with TRBJ1-2; TRBD1 agrees at 10 bases. Sequenced: PBMCs. This CDR3 is CASRPTGGDGYTF. The CDR3 nucleotides are TGTGCCAGCAGACCGACAGGGGGCGATGGCTACACCTTC.